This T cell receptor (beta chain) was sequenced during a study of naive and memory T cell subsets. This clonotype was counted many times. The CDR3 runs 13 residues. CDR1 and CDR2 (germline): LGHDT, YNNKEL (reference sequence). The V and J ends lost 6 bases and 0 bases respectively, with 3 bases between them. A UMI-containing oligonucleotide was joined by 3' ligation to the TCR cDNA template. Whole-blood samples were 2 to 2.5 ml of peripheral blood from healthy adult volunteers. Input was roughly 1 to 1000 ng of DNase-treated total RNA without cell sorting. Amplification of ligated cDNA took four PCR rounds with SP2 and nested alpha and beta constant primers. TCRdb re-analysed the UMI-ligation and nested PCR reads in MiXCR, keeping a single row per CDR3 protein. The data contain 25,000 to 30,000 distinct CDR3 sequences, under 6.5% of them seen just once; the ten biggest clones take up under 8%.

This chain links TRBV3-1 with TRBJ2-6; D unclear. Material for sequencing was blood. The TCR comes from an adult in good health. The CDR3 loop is CASSYSGANVLTF. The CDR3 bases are TGTGCCAGCAGTTACTCTGGGGCCAACGTCCTGACTTTC.